This T cell receptor beta chain is drawn from a study of CXCR3-negative and CXCR3-positive naive CD8 T cells. Overall study context: The study obtained 130 million to 150 million TRB reads, about 1.5 +/- 0.3 million per library. The study, taken as a whole, reports: Because surface CD5 did not distinguish the naive subsets, TCR strength was inferred from TRB CDR3 properties. TRB CDR3s of CXCR3-positive naive cells were more hydrophobic than those of CXCR3-negative naive cells. The study found comparably high diversity in both naive subsets and much lower diversity in memory CD8+ cells.

Per germline, CDR1 LGHDT and CDR2 YNNKEL (reference sequence). The CDR3 spans 16 residues. Judged by frequency, this clonotype is medium-sized. Its antigen is as yet unknown. Libraries were UMI-labeled 5' RACE TRB cDNA. After re-calling the 5' RACE reads, TCRdb lists one entry per CDR3 protein, DNA absent. The specimen's table records more than 7,500 distinct CDR3 sequences. Sequencing was performed on naive CXCR3- CD8+ T cells from blood. As for subset: CD45RO-CCR7+CD27+CD95- naive CD8+ T cells lacking CXCR3 (TNR3-). The chain links TRBV3-1 to TRBJ2-5; TCRdb's assignment of TRBD2 cannot be checked, as there is no DNA. The TCR sequence derives from a human donor in good health. Some clones in this sample may be carry-over from other donors' samples. CDR3 protein: CASSQALAGEGETQYF.